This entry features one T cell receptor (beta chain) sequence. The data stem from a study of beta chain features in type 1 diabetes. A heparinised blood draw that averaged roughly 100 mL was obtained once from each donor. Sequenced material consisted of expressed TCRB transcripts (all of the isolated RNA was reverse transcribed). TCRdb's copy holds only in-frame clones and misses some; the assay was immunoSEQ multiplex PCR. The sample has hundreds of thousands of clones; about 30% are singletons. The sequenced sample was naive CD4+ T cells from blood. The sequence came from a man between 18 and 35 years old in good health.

CDR3 protein: CASSLALLYTGELFF. The CDR3 nucleotides read TGTGCCAGCAGCTTAGCGTTACTTTACACCGGGGAGCTGTTTTTT. This chain uses TRBV7-9 with TRBJ2-2, with D hard to call. The CDR3 spans 15 residues. The germline V gene has CDR1 SEHNR and CDR2 FQNEAQ (reference sequence). Trimming cost V 0 bases and J 3 bases, with 8 bases left between them.